This entry is about one T cell receptor (beta chain). Germline values: CDR1 SQVTM, CDR2 ANQGSEA. CDR3 length: 13 amino acids. V was cut by 7 bases and J by 1 base, with 13 bases left in between. This entry is derived from a study of blood T cell repertoires in COVID-19. Overall study: COVID-19 samples, acute and convalescent, were from the United States, Italy and Spain. PBMCs, B-cell-depleted T cells, or T cells were the source of the cDNA or gDNA that made up the material.

Per the original data handling: Reference gene primer amplification gave estimated nucleated cell counts. Some clones are missing from TCRdb's copy, which holds only in-frame ones; the method was immunoSEQ multiplex PCR. That table furnishes V, J and clone size, whereas the DNA furnished D and trimming. This sample yields roughly 39,000 clones, of which approximately 85% are seen a single time; 8.5% to 10% belongs to the top ten. This clonotype was sampled from a human donor in a cohort sampled during active COVID-19. V and J are TRBV29-1 and TRBJ1-1; D perhaps matches TRBD1 (5 bases). The specimen sequenced was peripheral blood. The CDR3 DNA sequence: TGCAGCGGCATCGGACAAGGGAACACTGAAGCTTTCTTT. It translates to CSGIGQGNTEAFF.